This TCR beta chain was profiled in a study of T cell responses to AZD1222 COVID-19 vaccine. General observations from the study: None of the repertoires were sampled until the peak T cell response had passed. Only 5 or 6 people who got AZD1222 tested seropositive at baseline. Along spike, vaccine-associated CD4 TCRs were found throughout, with dominance at 160-218 and 743-854. Clonal diversity may have been underestimated in mostly white British donors.

To note about this clone: The antigen remains unidentified.

Here immunoSEQ multiplex PCR was the method, and the copy in TCRdb shows in-frame clones only, minus some. Of around 130,000 clones in the sample, just under 95% are singletons; the top ten hold roughly 1%. From germline, CDR1 is MNHEY and CDR2 SMNVEV (reference sequence). Between the trimmed V and J ends, which lost 2 bases and 7 bases, there was a span of 15 bases. This CDR3 has 14 residues. The source was peripheral blood, collected 28 days after the second AZD1222 dose. The origin of this receptor is an adult who received the AZD1222 COVID-19 vaccine. The V and J genes are TRBV27 and TRBJ2-7; D might be TRBD1 (6 bases). CDR3 nucleotides: TGTGCCAGCAGTTTAAGGGAGCTACAGGGAGAGCAGTACTTC. This gives the protein CASSLRELQGEQYF.